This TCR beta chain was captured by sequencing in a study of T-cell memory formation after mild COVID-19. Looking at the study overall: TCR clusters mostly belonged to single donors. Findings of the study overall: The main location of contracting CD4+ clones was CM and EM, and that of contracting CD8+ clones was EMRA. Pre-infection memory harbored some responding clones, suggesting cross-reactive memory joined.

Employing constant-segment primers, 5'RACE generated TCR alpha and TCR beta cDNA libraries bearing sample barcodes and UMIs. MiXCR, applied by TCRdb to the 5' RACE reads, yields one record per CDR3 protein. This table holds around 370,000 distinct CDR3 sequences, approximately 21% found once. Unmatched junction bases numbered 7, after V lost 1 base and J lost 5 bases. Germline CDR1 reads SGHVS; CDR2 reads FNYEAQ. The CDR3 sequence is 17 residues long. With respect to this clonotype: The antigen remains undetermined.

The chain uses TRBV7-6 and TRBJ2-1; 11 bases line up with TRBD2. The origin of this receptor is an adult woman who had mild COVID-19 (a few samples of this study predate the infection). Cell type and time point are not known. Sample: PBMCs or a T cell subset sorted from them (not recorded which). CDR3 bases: TGTGCCAGCAGCTTAGAAGGAGGTAGCGGGGGGGACAATGAGCAGTTCTTC. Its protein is CASSLEGGSGGDNEQFF. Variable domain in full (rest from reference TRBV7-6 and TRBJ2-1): GAGVSQSPRYKVTKRGQDVALRCDPISGHVSLYWYRQALGQGPEFLTYFNYEAQQDKSGLPNDRFSAERPEGSISTLTIQRTEQRDSAMYRCASSLEGGSGGDNEQFFGPGTRLTVL.